The TCR beta chain described here comes from a study of T cells after yellow fever vaccination. CDR3 size: 16 residues. V lost 2 bases to trimming and J lost 5 bases, with 16 bases between them. Germline assignment: CDR1 SGHTA and CDR2 FQGTGA. One entry per CDR3 protein, called by TCRdb with MiXCR from the 5' RACE reads. Among about 340,000 distinct CDR3 sequences listed, around 13% were seen once. The input for sequencing was CD4+ T cells sorted from PBMCs, taken 15 days after the yellow fever booster vaccination. The sequence was obtained from a man younger than 35 who received the YFV17D yellow fever vaccine. The chain is built from TRBV7-3 and TRBJ2-1; perhaps TRBD1 as D (6 bases). The CDR3 DNA sequence: TGTGCCAGCAGCTTATGGGACGGGAAGGGGGACAATGAGCAGTTCTTC. It encodes CASSLWDGKGDNEQFF. The whole variable domain, remainder taken from reference TRBV7-3 and TRBJ2-1, is GAGVSQTPSNKVTEKGKYVELRCDPISGHTALYWYRQSLGQGPEFLIYFQGTGAADDSGLPNDRFFAVRPEGSVSTLKIQRTERGDSAVYLCASSLWDGKGDNEQFFGPGTRLTVL.